This TCR beta chain comes out of a study of Ad26.COV2.S vaccination and SARS-CoV-2 variants. Across the study: Ad26.COV2.S given intramuscularly, once or twice 56 days apart.

V dropped 6 bases and J dropped 2 bases, with 11 bases sitting between them. The CDR3 has 14 residues. CDR1 SGHVS and CDR2 FQNEAQ come from the germline V gene. The repertoire was sequenced with immunoSEQ multiplex PCR; TCRdb's copy has only in-frame clones and lacks some. The sample contains 250,000 or so clones, around nine tenths of which appear only once. Indicated treatment: roughly 20 received Ad26.COV2.S at low or high dose, single or two shots; five or six received placebo; per-sample allocation not given. Sampling was performed 63 days after the first vaccine or placebo injection. Points from the study as a whole: Responses of T cells in total may have been underestimated by the TCR breadth and depth analyses. Vaccine recipients posted higher spike-specific TCR breadth than their placebo counterparts.

Comments on this clone: Its target is unknown.

Sequencing was performed on peripheral blood, taken in a trial of Ad26.COV2.S vaccine versus placebo. This receptor was taken from a person between 18 and 65 years old who received the Ad26.COV2.S COVID-19 vaccine or a placebo. The chain joins TRBV7-8 to TRBJ2-1; D gene ambiguous. The CDR3 DNA reads TGTGCCAGCAGGGGCGCGGCGACCTACAATGAGCAGTTCTTC. As protein: CASRGAATYNEQFF.